This record looks at one T cell receptor beta chain sequence and its context. The antigen is unknown. The V gene's germline CDR1 is MNHEY and CDR2 SVGAGI. Trimming left V 2 bases short and J 5 bases short, with 6 bases between. The CDR3 spans 12 residues. Measured with immunoSEQ multiplex PCR; TCRdb has only the in-frame clones, and not every one. Of approximately 99,000 clones listed, 91% were seen once; the top ten hold about 0.18%. This record comes from a study of graft-versus-host responses after intestinal transplantation. Whole-study context: Anti-thymocyte globulin induction was given to all recipients, followed by tacrolimus and steroids for 2 to 3 years.

This chain uses TRBV6-5 with TRBJ1-2; TRBD1 is a possible D gene (6 bases). This material consisted of unstimulated CD4+ T cells sorted from spleen or lymph node cells, taken before transplant. This receptor was obtained from a human donor who was the organ donor for an intestinal transplant. CDR3 nucleotides: TGTGCCAGCAGTTACAGGGGGTATGGCTACACCTTC. Its protein is CASSYRGYGYTF.